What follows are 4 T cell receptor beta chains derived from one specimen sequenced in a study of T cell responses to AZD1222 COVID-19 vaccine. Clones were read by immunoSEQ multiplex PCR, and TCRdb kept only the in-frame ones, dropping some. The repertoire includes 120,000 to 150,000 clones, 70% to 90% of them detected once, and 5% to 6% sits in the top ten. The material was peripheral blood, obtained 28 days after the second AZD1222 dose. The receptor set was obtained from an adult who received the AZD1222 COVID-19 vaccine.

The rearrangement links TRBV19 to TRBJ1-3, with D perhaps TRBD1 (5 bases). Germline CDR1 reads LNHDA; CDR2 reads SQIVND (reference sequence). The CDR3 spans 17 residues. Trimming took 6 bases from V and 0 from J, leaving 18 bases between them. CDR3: CASRAGGGVGSGNTIYF. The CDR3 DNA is TGTGCCAGTAGAGCCGGAGGAGGGGTAGGCTCTGGAAACACCATATATTTT. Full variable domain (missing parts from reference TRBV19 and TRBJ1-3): DGGITQSPKYLFRKEGQNVTLSCEQNLNHDAMYWYRQDPGQGLRLIYYSQIVNDFQKGDIAEGYSVSREKKESFPLTVTSAQKNPTAFYLCASRAGGGVGSGNTIYFGEGSWLTVV.

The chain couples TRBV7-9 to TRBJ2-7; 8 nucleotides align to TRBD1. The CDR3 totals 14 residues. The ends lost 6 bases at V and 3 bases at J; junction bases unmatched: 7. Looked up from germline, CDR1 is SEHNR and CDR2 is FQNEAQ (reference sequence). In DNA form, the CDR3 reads TGTGCCAGCAGTAAAAGTGGACAGGGCTACGAGCAGTACTTC. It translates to CASSKSGQGYEQYF. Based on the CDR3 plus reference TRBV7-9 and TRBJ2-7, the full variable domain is DTGVSQNPRHKITKRGQNVTFRCDPISEHNRLYWYRQTLGQGPEFLTYFQNEAQLEKSRLLSDRFSAERPKGSFSTLEIQRTEQGDSAMYLCASSKSGQGYEQYFGPGTRLTVT.

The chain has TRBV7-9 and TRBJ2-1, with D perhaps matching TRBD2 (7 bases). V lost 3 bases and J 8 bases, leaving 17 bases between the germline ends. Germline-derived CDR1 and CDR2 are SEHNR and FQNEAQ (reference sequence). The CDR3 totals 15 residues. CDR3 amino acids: CASSFTRGPRDEQFF. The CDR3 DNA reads TGTGCCAGCAGCTTTACGCGGGGGCCTAGGGATGAGCAGTTCTTC.

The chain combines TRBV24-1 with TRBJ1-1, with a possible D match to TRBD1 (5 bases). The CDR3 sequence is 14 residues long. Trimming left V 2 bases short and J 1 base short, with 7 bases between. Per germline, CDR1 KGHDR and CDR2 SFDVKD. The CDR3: CATSDWGANTEAFF. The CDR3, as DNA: TGTGCCACCAGTGATTGGGGCGCGAACACTGAAGCTTTCTTT.